The subject of this entry is one T cell receptor beta chain. Its specificity is not known. The CDR3 has 13 amino acids. Germline V gene lookup returns CDR1 MNHNS and CDR2 SASEGT. J lost 8 bases, V lost 6 bases, and 5 bases had no gene match. PCR employed 60 Vbeta and 13 Jbeta primers. Profiling relied on immunoSEQ multiplex PCR, and the TCRdb table lists in-frame clones only, not all of them. The table records more than 150,000 clones, roughly 80% of them present only once. The data were obtained in a study of cytomegalovirus exposure and HLA in healthy donors. Findings and limits, study-wide: Later on, an analysis showed TCR association rates differing by HLA locus, with DRB1 the most and HLA-C the fewest.

This chain links TRBV6-1 with TRBJ1-4; 8 bases are shared with TRBD1. The sequence derives from a boy younger than 10 in good health and CMV-seronegative. What was sequenced was PBMCs. Written as DNA, the CDR3 is TGTGCCAGCAGCACGGGACAGGTGGAAAAACTGTTTTTT. It translates to CASSTGQVEKLFF.